The 20 T cell receptor beta chains below all came from one sample that was sequenced in a study of blood T cell repertoires in COVID-19. TCRdb keeps only in-frame clones here, not all; method: immunoSEQ multiplex PCR. The sample holds a few hundred thousand clones, 85% to 90% seen once. Sample: PBMCs or T cells enriched from blood (not recorded which). These receptors originate from a woman between 45 and 60 years old in a cohort exposed to, infected with or recovered from COVID-19 (not recorded which).

The chain has TRBV27 and TRBJ2-7; 10 nucleotides align to TRBD1. The J segment lost 2 bases and the V segment lost 6 bases, leaving 10 bases of the junction unmatched. This CDR3 is 16 amino acids long. Germline CDR1 and CDR2: MNHEY and SMNVEV (reference sequence). The CDR3 is CASSLTDRGKTYEQYF. The CDR3 nucleotides read TGTGCCAGCAGCCTTACGGACAGGGGGAAAACCTACGAGCAGTACTTC.

This clone was observed a handful of times. The chain recombines TRBV9 with TRBJ1-5, with 9 bases aligning to TRBD1. CDR1 and CDR2 from the germline V gene are SGDLS and YYNGEE. V shed 3 bases and J 6 bases; nucleotides not matched to a gene: 7. The CDR3 loop spans 15 amino acids. CDR3 region: CASSASTGGFQPQHF. The CDR3 nucleotides are TGTGCCAGCAGCGCCTCAACAGGGGGCTTTCAGCCCCAGCATTTT.

In this sample, this clone turned up once. This chain uses TRBV7-2 with TRBJ1-1; D not resolved. This CDR3 is 14 amino acids long. V was clipped by 2 bases and J by 4 bases, with 11 bases between them. Germline V CDR1 and CDR2: SGHTA, FQGNSA. The CDR3 is CASSLLPEGTEAFF. The CDR3, as DNA: TGTGCCAGCAGCTTACTCCCGGAGGGCACTGAAGCTTTCTTT.

The chain couples TRBV4-1 to TRBJ1-2; 11 bases are a match to TRBD1. CDR1 is MGHRA, CDR2 YSYEKL, per germline. Losses at the gene ends were 5 bases for V and 8 bases for J; bases not matched to a gene: 7. This CDR3 comprises 14 residues. CDR3 loop: CASSEGQGAWGYTF. In DNA, the CDR3 is TGCGCCAGCAGCGAAGGACAGGGGGCATGGGGCTACACCTTC.

This clone was counted a single time. This chain connects TRBV5-1 to TRBJ1-2; 8 bases map to TRBD1. CDR1 SGHRS and CDR2 YFSETQ come from the germline V gene. V gave up 0 bases and J gave up 7 bases; unmatched junction bases: 2. The length of the CDR3 is 13 residues. The CDR3 sequence: CASSLGDRPGYTF. The CDR3, as DNA: TGCGCCAGCAGCTTGGGGGACAGGCCTGGCTACACCTTC.

The CDR3 loop reads CASSEASGGAFKNEQFF. The CDR3 nucleotides are TGTGCCAGCAGTGAGGCTAGCGGGGGGGCGTTTAAAAATGAGCAGTTCTTC. This chain links TRBV6-1 with TRBJ2-1; 12 nucleotides line up with TRBD2. The CDR3 is 17 residues long. V dropped 3 bases and J dropped 7; count of bases not matched to a gene: 10. Germline CDR1 is MNHNS and CDR2 is SASEGT.

The chain recombines TRBV7-8 with TRBJ1-1, with TRBD1 identical over 7 bases. The CDR3 loop spans 14 amino acids. The V gene end was trimmed by 5 bases and the J gene end by 7 bases; junction bases not matched to a gene: 10. The germline CDR1 and CDR2 sequences are SGHVS and FQNEAQ. This chain's CDR3 is CASSGQTGTLEAFF. DNA of the CDR3: TGTGCCAGCAGCGGACAGACAGGGACGCTTGAAGCTTTCTTT.

This clone appeared a few times. This chain links TRBV9 with TRBJ2-7; 7 positions match TRBD1. Unmatched junction bases numbered 9, after V lost 0 bases and J lost 6 bases. The CDR3 has 15 amino acids. The germline gives CDR1 SGDLS, CDR2 YYNGEE. CDR3: CASSVATGDPREQYF. The CDR3 DNA sequence: TGTGCCAGCAGCGTAGCTACAGGGGACCCCCGCGAGCAGTACTTC.

The V gene is TRBV19, the J gene TRBJ2-3, with TRBD1 matching 7 bases. The germline V gene has CDR1 LNHDA and CDR2 SQIVND (reference sequence). The CDR3 runs 14 residues. V shed 7 bases and J 3 bases; nucleotides not matched to a gene: 7. As DNA, the CDR3 is TGTGCCAGTATGGTAGGGGGCGGGACAGATACGCAGTATTTT. Its translation: CASMVGGGTDTQYF.

The V and J genes are TRBV7-9 and TRBJ2-2; D unresolved. Per the germline V gene, CDR1 is SEHNR and CDR2 is FQNEAQ (reference sequence). The ends were cut back, 0 bases at V and 1 base at J, with 6 bases in the middle. This CDR3 has 15 amino acids. CDR3 sequence (DNA): TGTGCCAGCAGCTTAGCGCGGTGGAACACCGGGGAGCTGTTTTTT. Its protein product is CASSLARWNTGELFF. Full variable domain (missing parts from reference TRBV7-9 and TRBJ2-2): DTGVSQNPRHKITKRGQNVTFRCDPISEHNRLYWYRQTLGQGPEFLTYFQNEAQLEKSRLLSDRFSAERPKGSFSTLEIQRTEQGDSAMYLCASSLARWNTGELFFGEGSRLTVL.

The V and J genes are TRBV6-5 and TRBJ2-1; 10 bases are shared with TRBD1. CDR3 length: 14 amino acids. V trimming: 6 bases; J trimming: 6 bases; junction bases outside the gene matches: 5. In germline, CDR1 is MNHEY, CDR2 SVGAGI. CDR3 bases: TGTGCCAGCAGACGACAGGGGGCCTCCAATGAGCAGTTCTTC. Translating gives CASRRQGASNEQFF.

The chain employs TRBV9 and TRBJ1-4; D call uncertain. Germline CDR1 is SGDLS and CDR2 is YYNGEE. Deletions cut 0 bases from V and 7 bases from J, with 7 bases between. This CDR3 contains 13 residues. The CDR3 DNA sequence: TGTGCCAGCAGCGTAGGGAGGGCTGAAAAACTGTTTTTT. Translation: CASSVGRAEKLFF.

J is TRBJ1-2 and V is TRBV7-9, with TRBD1 matching 9 bases. The J segment lost 8 bases and the V segment lost 2 bases, leaving 3 bases of the junction unmatched. This CDR3 spans 13 amino acids. The V gene's germline CDR1 is SEHNR and CDR2 FQNEAQ (reference sequence). Written as DNA, the CDR3 is TGTGCCAGCAGCTTATGGGACAGGGAAGGCTACACCTTC. It translates to CASSLWDREGYTF.

The chain has TRBV5-1 and TRBJ2-3; tentatively, D is TRBD1 (6 bases). Germline CDR1 is SGHRS and CDR2 is YFSETQ. V lost 4 bases and J 4 bases, leaving 16 bases between the germline ends. The CDR3 loop spans 15 amino acids. CDR3 DNA sequence: TGCGCCAGCAGCGGCCGTCAAACAGGGTCAGATACGCAGTATTTT. Amino acid sequence: CASSGRQTGSDTQYF.

The chain has TRBV7-2 and TRBJ1-5; D may be TRBD1 (6 bases). The germline CDR1 and CDR2 sequences are SGHTA and FQGNSA. This CDR3 is built from 13 residues. Trimming shortened V by 2 bases and J by 5 bases, and 7 bases separated the two germline ends. Here the CDR3 reads CASSLRTDQPQHF. DNA for the CDR3: TGTGCCAGCAGCTTAAGGACAGATCAGCCCCAGCATTTT.

The chain carries TRBV28 and TRBJ2-1, with unresolved D. Germline lookup yields CDR1 MDHEN and CDR2 SYDVKM. The CDR3 covers 15 residues. Trimming took 7 bases from V and 7 from J, leaving 20 bases between them. The CDR3 region has the DNA TGTGCCAGCACTCCTCATCCACCTTTTACTAATGAGCAGTTCTTC. This gives the protein CASTPHPPFTNEQFF.

The chain employs TRBV6-4 and TRBJ1-4; D perhaps matches TRBD1 (5 bases). The V end lost 8 bases, the J end lost 2 bases, and 15 bases lay between the germline ends. The CDR3 runs to 15 residues. Germline V gene data show CDR1 as MRHNA and CDR2 as SNTAGT. Written as DNA, the CDR3 is TGTGCCAGCCCTTCCCGACAGACCACTAATGAAAAACTGTTTTTT. Encoded protein: CASPSRQTTNEKLFF.

The chain joins TRBV29-1 to TRBJ2-3; 8 nucleotides line up with TRBD2. The germline V gene encodes CDR1 SQVTM and CDR2 ANQGSEA. J lost 0 bases, V lost 4 bases, and 3 bases had no gene match. The CDR3 contains 14 residues. The CDR3 reads CSVGLALSTDTQYF. CDR3 sequence (DNA): TGCAGCGTTGGACTAGCGTTGAGCACAGATACGCAGTATTTT.

Only a few counts were recorded for this clone. CDR3 nucleotides: TGTGCCAGCTCACTGGAGAGCATGGGCACTGAAGCTTTCTTT. Translated: CASSLESMGTEAFF. This chain connects TRBV18 to TRBJ1-1, with D hard to call. Per the germline V gene, CDR1 is KGHSH and CDR2 is LQKENI. With 4 bases removed from V and 4 bases from J, the gap between germline ends came to 13 bases. CDR3 length equals 14 residues.

As regards this clone: This clone may be a read error of a much larger clone one base away. The chain joins TRBV7-3 to TRBJ1-1, with no clear D. The CDR3 sequence is 13 residues long. V lost 2 bases and J 0 bases, leaving 4 bases between the germline ends. The germline CDR1 and CDR2 sequences are SGHTA and FQGTGA. The CDR3 reads CASSLEMNTEAFF. Here the CDR3 DNA reads TGTGCCAGCAGCTTAGAGATGAACACTGAAGCTTTCTTT.